This paragraph covers one T cell receptor beta chain sequence. Its antigen is unidentified. CD45RO-CCR7+CD27+CD95- marked naive CD8+ T cells. The germline CDR1 and CDR2 sequences are MDHEN and SYDVKM. CDR3 length: 13 residues. UMI labels and 5' RACE were used to prepare the TRB cDNA libraries. TCRdb re-called the 5' RACE reads; one entry per CDR3 protein, DNA not given. The listing contains over 95,000 distinct CDR3 sequences. The data stem from a study of CXCR3-negative and CXCR3-positive naive CD8 T cells. Study results and limitations: Surface CD5 was comparable between naive subsets; TCR strength was inferred from TRB CDR3 properties. CXCR3-positive naive cells carried more hydrophobic TRB CDR3s than CXCR3-negative naive cells did. Memory cells diverged, while naive CXCR3-positive and CXCR3-negative cells had similar TRBV-TRBJ usage. For memory CD8+ cells diversity was much lower, but both naive subsets had comparably high diversity.

The sample consisted of naive CXCR3+ CD8+ T cells from blood. Subset given: CD45RO-CCR7+CD27+CD95- naive CD8+ T cells expressing CXCR3 (TNR3+). The sequence was collected from a human donor in good health. Some clones in this sample may be carry-over from other donors' samples. J is TRBJ2-1 and V is TRBV28; TCRdb outputs TRBD1, but without DNA this stays unchecked. The CDR3 region is CASSFARTGFKFF.